Below are 12 T cell receptor beta chains sequenced from a single sample in a study of pediatric ulcerative colitis. Assay used: immunoSEQ multiplex PCR; TCRdb lists only in-frame clones, some missing. Among more than 50,000 clones listed, just over 75% were seen once. The specimen was blood. Source of these receptors: a boy younger than 18 with moderate ulcerative colitis.

The genes are TRBV2 and TRBJ1-6; possible D gene TRBD1, 5 bases. Germline V gene data show CDR1 as SNHLY and CDR2 as FYNNEI. V was shortened by 3 bases and J by 7 bases, with 10 bases between the two germline ends. CDR3 length equals 14 residues. CDR3 coding DNA: TGTGCCAGCAGTGAGACAGCAGGGAATTCACCCCTCCACTTT. This gives the protein CASSETAGNSPLHF.

The chain links TRBV5-8 to TRBJ2-5, with 8 bases aligning to TRBD1. The CDR3 is 15 amino acids. Trimming took 3 bases from V and 5 from J; bases not matched to a gene: 9. The germline CDR1 and CDR2 sequences are SGHTS and YDEGEE. This CDR3 reads CASSYDRGVGETQYF. CDR3 DNA sequence: TGTGCCAGCAGCTACGACAGGGGAGTAGGGGAGACCCAGTACTTC. The variable domain in full, with the rest retrieved from reference TRBV5-8 and TRBJ2-5, is EAGVTQSPTHLIKTRGQQATLRCSPISGHTSVYWYQQALGLGLQFLLWYDEGEERNRGNFPPRFSGRQFPNYSSELNVNALELEDSALYLCASSYDRGVGETQYFGPGTRLLVL.

The chain joins TRBV6-5 to TRBJ1-5, with unresolved D. CDR3 size: 15 residues. Looked up from germline, CDR1 is MNHEY and CDR2 is SVGAGI. V was trimmed by 5 bases and J by 10 bases, leaving 21 bases between them. The CDR3 sequence: CASSPGVGLRNPQHF. CDR3 bases: TGTGCCAGCAGTCCCGGGGTCGGCCTTCGTAATCCCCAGCATTTT.

J is TRBJ2-7 and V is TRBV25-1, with 7 bases identical to TRBD1. CDR3 length equals 16 residues. V trimming: 4 bases; J trimming: 3 bases; junction bases outside the gene matches: 12. Germline V gene data show CDR1 as MGHDK and CDR2 as SYGVNS. The CDR3 DNA reads TGTGCCAGCAGTGGGTCCTTGTCGGGACAGATCTACGAGCAGTACTTC. This codes for CASSGSLSGQIYEQYF.

The chain couples TRBV25-1 to TRBJ1-1; D not resolved. Between the trimmed V and J ends, which lost 4 bases and 3 bases, there was a span of 12 bases. The CDR3 is 14 amino acids. Looked up from germline, CDR1 is MGHDK and CDR2 is SYGVNS. The CDR3 DNA reads TGTGCCAGCAGTGGACTCGGTGGTCACACTGAAGCTTTCTTT. This sequence encodes CASSGLGGHTEAFF.

V usage is TRBV7-6 and J usage is TRBJ1-2, with 7 bases fitting TRBD1. Per the germline V gene, CDR1 is SGHVS and CDR2 is FNYEAQ. Germline trimming cut 1 base from V and 5 bases from J; bases unmatched to any gene: 10. This CDR3 comprises 16 residues. CDR3 loop: CASSLVSVQGPYGYTF. CDR3 DNA sequence: TGTGCCAGCAGCTTAGTGTCCGTACAGGGGCCATATGGCTACACCTTC.

The chain has TRBV7-2 and TRBJ2-3, with a tentative D call TRBD2 (6 bases). CDR1 and CDR2 from the germline V gene are SGHTA and FQGNSA. The CDR3 sequence is 16 residues long. V was trimmed by 3 bases and J by 1 base, leaving 14 bases between them. The CDR3 DNA follows: TGTGCCAGCAGCTTCCCTCGAAGGGAGGGCACAGATACGCAGTATTTT. The encoded protein is CASSFPRREGTDTQYF. Variable domain in full (rest from reference TRBV7-2 and TRBJ2-3): GAGVSQSPSNKVTEKGKDVELRCDPISGHTALYWYRQSLGQGLEFLIYFQGNSAPDKSGLPSDRFSAERTGGSVSTLTIQRTQQEDSAVYLCASSFPRREGTDTQYFGPGTRLTVL.

This clone has a single count. The V and J genes are TRBV7-9 and TRBJ1-4, with D tentatively TRBD1 (6 bases). Germline values: CDR1 SEHNR, CDR2 FQNEAQ (reference sequence). The CDR3 consists of 18 residues. With 1 base removed from V and 8 bases from J, the gap between germline ends came to 23 bases. This CDR3 reads CASSLVGHREATEEKLFF. In DNA, the CDR3 is TGTGCCAGCAGCTTAGTGGGCCACAGGGAAGCTACCGAAGAAAAACTGTTTTTT.

This chain uses TRBV19 with TRBJ2-3, with 7 positions matching TRBD2. There are 15 residues in the CDR3. V was pared by 3 bases and J by 4 bases, with 7 bases of the junction left unmatched. CDR1 and CDR2 from the germline V gene are LNHDA and SQIVND (reference sequence). CDR3 nucleotides: TGTGCCAGTAGTATGATACTAGCGATTTCAGATACGCAGTATTTT. Residues: CASSMILAISDTQYF.

This clone has more than one count but fewer than ten. The chain recombines TRBV19 with TRBJ1-1; D call uncertain. Trimming stripped 3 bases from V and 7 bases from J, with 15 bases between. Germline V gene data show CDR1 as LNHDA and CDR2 as SQIVND (reference sequence). There are 14 residues in the CDR3. CDR3 nucleotide sequence: TGTGCCAGTAGTATTTCGGGTCGAGCCGTTGAAGCTTTCTTT. This codes for CASSISGRAVEAFF.

The V and J genes are TRBV7-2 and TRBJ2-3; D is perhaps TRBD1 (5 bases). The CDR3 totals 14 residues. V lost 6 bases and J lost 3, with 13 bases in between. Germline-derived CDR1 and CDR2 are SGHTA and FQGNSA. CDR3: CASRRSGATDTQYF. CDR3 in DNA: TGTGCCAGCAGACGAAGTGGGGCTACAGATACGCAGTATTTT.

V and J are TRBV2 and TRBJ2-5; 8 bases are shared with TRBD1. Germline V gene data show CDR1 as SNHLY and CDR2 as FYNNEI. The J segment lost 5 bases and the V segment lost 2 bases, leaving 7 bases of the junction unmatched. The CDR3 spans 15 residues. CDR3 residues: CASSESGQGGETQYF. CDR3 sequence (DNA): TGTGCCAGCAGTGAATCCGGACAGGGAGGCGAGACCCAGTACTTC.